A single T cell receptor (beta chain) is shown here with its context. Its specificity is not known. Germline CDR1 DFQATT, CDR2 SNEGSKA (reference sequence). The CDR3 contains 14 residues. These data are taken from a study of CXCR3-negative and CXCR3-positive naive CD8 T cells. Looking at the study overall: Across all libraries, TRB reads numbered roughly 140 million, with about 1.5 +/- 0.3 million in each library. Study outcomes and limitations: Naive CXCR3-negative and CXCR3-positive cells had similar TRBV-TRBJ usage; memory differed. CXCR3-positive naive cells had TRB CDR3s that were more hydrophobic than CXCR3-negative naive cells had. Similar levels of surface CD5 were seen between naive subsets; TCR strength was inferred from TRB CDR3 properties. Diversity ran similarly high across both naive subsets but far lower in memory CD8+ cells.

The method, 5' RACE with UMI labels, was used to prepare the TRB cDNA libraries. From the 5' RACE reads, TCRdb lists one entry per CDR3 protein and no DNA. This repertoire comprises about 84,000 distinct CDR3 sequences; its ten largest clones make up around 0.62%. The TCR originated in a human donor in good health. Some clones in this sample may be carry-over from other donors' samples. The sequencing sample was made of naive CXCR3+ CD8+ T cells from blood. Subset in this sample: CD45RO-CCR7+CD27+CD95- naive CD8+ T cells expressing CXCR3 (TNR3+). V usage is TRBV20-1 and J usage is TRBJ2-7; TCRdb lists TRBD1, though no DNA is available to test this call. The CDR3 sequence is CSARGGGDLDEQYF.